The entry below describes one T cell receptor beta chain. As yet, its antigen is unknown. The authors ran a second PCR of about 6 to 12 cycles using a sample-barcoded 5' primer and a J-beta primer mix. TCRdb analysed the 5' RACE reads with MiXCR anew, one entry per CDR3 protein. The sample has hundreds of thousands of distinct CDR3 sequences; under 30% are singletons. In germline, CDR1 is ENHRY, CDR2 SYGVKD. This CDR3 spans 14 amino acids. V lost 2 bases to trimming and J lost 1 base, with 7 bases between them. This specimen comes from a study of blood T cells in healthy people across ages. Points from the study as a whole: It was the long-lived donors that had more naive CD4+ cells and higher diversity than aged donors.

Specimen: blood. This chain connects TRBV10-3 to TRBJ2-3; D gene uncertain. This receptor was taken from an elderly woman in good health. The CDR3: CAISEAARTDTQYF. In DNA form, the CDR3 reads TGTGCCATCAGTGAGGCCGCCCGCACAGATACGCAGTATTTT.